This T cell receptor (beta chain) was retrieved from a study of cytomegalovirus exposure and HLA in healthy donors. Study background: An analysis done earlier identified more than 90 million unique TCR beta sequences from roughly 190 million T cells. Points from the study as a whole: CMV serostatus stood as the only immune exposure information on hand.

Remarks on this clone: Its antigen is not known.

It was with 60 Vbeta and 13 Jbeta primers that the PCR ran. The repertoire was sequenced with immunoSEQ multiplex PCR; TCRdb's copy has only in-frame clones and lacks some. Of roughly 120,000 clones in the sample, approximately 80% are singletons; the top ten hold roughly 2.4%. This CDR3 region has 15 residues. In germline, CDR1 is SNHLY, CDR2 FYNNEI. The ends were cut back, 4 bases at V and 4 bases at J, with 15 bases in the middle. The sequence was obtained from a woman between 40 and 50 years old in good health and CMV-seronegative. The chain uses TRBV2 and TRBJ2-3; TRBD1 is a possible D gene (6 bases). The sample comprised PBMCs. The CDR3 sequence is CASSGGRGNADTQYF. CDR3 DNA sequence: TGTGCCAGCAGTGGCGGCAGGGGCAATGCAGATACGCAGTATTTT. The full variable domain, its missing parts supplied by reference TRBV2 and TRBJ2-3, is EPEVTQTPSHQVTQMGQEVILRCVPISNHLYFYWYRQILGQKVEFLVSFYNNEISEKSEIFDDQFSVERPDGSNFTLKIRSTKLEDSAMYFCASSGGRGNADTQYFGPGTRLTVL.